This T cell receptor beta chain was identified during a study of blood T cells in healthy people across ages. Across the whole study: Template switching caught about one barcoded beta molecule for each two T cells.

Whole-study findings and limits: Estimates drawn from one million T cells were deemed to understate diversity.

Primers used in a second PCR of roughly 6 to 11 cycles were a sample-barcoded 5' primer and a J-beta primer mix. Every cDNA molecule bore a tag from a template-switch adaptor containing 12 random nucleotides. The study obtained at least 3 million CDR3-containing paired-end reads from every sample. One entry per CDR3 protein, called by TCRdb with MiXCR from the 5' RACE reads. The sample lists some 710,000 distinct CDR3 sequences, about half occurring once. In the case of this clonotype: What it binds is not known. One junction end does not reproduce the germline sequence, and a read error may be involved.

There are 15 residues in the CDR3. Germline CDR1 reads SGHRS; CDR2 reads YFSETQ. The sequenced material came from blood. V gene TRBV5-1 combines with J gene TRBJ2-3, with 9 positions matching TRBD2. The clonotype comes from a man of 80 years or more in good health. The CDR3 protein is CASSILSGSTATQYF. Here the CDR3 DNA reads TGCGCCAGCAGCATTCTTAGCGGGAGCACAGCTACGCAGTATTTT.